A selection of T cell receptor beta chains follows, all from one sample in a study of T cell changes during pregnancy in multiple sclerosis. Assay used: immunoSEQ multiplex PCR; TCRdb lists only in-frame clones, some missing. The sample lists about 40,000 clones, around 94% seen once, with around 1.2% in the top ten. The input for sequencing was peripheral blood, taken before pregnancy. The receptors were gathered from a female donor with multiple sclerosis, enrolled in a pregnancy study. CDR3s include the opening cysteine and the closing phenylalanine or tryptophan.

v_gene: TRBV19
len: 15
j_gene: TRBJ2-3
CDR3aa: CASTPQRPYTDTQYF

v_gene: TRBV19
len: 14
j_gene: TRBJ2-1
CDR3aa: CASRPGTNYNEQFF

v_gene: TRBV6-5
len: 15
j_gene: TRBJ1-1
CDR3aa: CASAGTGPRETEAFF

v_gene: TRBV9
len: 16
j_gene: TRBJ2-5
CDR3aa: CASSPRDSNKMGTQYF

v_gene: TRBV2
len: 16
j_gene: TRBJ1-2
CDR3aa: CASSELNRDSAYGYTF

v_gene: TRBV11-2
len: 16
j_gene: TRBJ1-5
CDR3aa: CASSLVQGGPDQPQHF

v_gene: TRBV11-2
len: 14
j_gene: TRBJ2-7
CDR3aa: CASSAGLAGGVQYF

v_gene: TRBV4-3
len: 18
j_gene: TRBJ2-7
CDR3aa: CASSQDVGLQGGAPEQYF

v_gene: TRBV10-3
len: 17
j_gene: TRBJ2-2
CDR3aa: CAITEYSLAENTGELFF

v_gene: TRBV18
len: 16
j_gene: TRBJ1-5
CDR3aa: CASSPPGGGSNQPQHF

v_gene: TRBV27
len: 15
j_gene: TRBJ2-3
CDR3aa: CASSPTSGGTDTQYF

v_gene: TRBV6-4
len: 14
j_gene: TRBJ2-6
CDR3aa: CASSERYEANVLTF

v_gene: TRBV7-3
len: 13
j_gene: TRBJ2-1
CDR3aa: CASSPRQGYEQFF

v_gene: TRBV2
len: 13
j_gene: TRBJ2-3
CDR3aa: CASGRMGTDTQYF

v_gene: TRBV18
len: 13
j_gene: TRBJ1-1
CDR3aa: CASRQVETTEAFF

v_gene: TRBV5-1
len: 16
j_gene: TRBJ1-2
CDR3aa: CASSLNPGTGGNGYTF

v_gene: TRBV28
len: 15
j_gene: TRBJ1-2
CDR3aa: CASSFGTGGDYGYTF

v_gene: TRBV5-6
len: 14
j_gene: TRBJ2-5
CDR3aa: CASSRGGAQETQYF

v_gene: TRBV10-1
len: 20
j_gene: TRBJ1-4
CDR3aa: CASSESCREGNLATNEKLFF

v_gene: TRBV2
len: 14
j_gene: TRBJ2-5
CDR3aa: CASSRATGLETQYF

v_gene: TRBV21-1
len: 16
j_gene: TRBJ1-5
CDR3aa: CASSRGQGAFNQPQHF

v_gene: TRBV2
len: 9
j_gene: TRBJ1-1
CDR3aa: CASYIKAFF

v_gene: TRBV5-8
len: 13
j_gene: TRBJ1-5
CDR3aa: CASSSKPGQPQHF

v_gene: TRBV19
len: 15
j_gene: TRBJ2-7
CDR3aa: CASSITAGATYEQYF

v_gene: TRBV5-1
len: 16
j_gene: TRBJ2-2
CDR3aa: CASSGSSGRASGELFF

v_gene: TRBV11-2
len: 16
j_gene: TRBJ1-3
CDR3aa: CASSYKPASSGNTIYF

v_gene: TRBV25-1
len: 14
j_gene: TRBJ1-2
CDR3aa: CASSETSYQGGYTF

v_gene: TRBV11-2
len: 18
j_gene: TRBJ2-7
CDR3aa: CASSLGGLAGVRLSEQYF

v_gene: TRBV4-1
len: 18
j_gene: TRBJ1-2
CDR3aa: CASSQVLGRLDYFYGYTF

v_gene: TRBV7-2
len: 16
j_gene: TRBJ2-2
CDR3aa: CASSLDGGAHTGELFF

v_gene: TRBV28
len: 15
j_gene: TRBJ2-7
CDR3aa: CASSLVAGGSYEQYF

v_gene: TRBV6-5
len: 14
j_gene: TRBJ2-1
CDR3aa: CASSFQTSAGEQFF

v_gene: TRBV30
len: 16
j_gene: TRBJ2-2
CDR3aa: CAWSADRSPNTGELFF

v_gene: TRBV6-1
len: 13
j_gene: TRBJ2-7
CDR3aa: CASSEVGGSEQYF

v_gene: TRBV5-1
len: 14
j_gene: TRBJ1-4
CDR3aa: CASSLGGLGEKLFF

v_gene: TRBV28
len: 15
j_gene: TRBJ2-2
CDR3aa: CASSFWQGSTGELFF

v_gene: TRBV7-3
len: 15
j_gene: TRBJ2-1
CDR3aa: CASSRNRVTYNEQFF

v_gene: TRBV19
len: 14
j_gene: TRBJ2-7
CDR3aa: CASRATGVGYEQYF

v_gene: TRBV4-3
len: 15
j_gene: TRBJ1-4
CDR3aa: CASSQEGQGNEKLFF

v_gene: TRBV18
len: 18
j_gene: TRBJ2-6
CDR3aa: CASSPWTSRASGANVLTF

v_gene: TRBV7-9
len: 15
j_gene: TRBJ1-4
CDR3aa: CASSFSPVTNEKLFF

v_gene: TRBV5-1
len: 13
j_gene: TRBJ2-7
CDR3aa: CASSLSRAYEQYF